The present T cell receptor (beta chain) was sequenced within a study of blood T cell repertoires in COVID-19. The CDR3 has 13 amino acids. The V and J ends lost 6 bases and 0 bases respectively, with 8 bases between them. CDR1 and CDR2 (germline): SGHTA, FQGNSA. Measured with immunoSEQ multiplex PCR; TCRdb has only the in-frame clones, and not every one. Of 200,000 to 300,000 clones in the sample, 70% to 80% were seen once. The clonotype originates from a woman aged 80 or older with acute or convalescent COVID-19. The chain links TRBV7-2 to TRBJ1-1; no definite D call. Sequencing used peripheral blood. CDR3 coding DNA: TGTGCCAGCAGAGTACGGGTGAACACTGAAGCTTTCTTT. The encoded protein is CASRVRVNTEAFF.